The clone carrying this T cell receptor (beta chain) was detected a few times. Its antigen is unidentified. The sample comes from a study of response to subunit inactivated influenza vaccine. Study-wide results and limits: The authors suggested that few new T cells are recruited per seasonal influenza vaccination.

TCRdb itself ran the RT-PCR reads through MiXCR, one entry per CDR3 protein. Of 650,000 to 800,000 distinct CDR3 sequences detected, around 18% appear once; the ten largest clones hold 11%. CDR1 is LNHDA and CDR2 is SQIVND in the germline V gene (reference sequence). The CDR3 extends over 14 amino acids. J lost 4 bases, V lost 10 bases, and 10 bases had no gene match. The J gene is TRBJ1-5, the V gene TRBV19, with 7 bases matching TRBD1. The source of this sequence is a man aged 50-59 years who received an inactivated influenza vaccine. Specimen: PBMCs from blood, collected roughly 5 days after vaccination. The DNA for the CDR3 is TGTGCCACGACGACAGGGTTTCTGAATCAGCCCCAGCATTTT. It specifies CATTTGFLNQPQHF.